This T cell receptor (beta chain) was observed in a study of blood T cell repertoires in COVID-19 (dated by TCRdb to the early 2020s). Looking at the study overall: The collaborator samples originated in the United States, Italy and Spain and spanned the acute and convalescent phases of COVID-19. The material from the prospective study consisted of cDNA or gDNA derived from T cells, B-cell-depleted T cells, or PBMCs. Subjects who had been exposed to COVID-19, were actively infected with it, or had recovered from it provided the deeply sampled blood TCRbeta repertoires that made up the dataset. A freely available public database, intended as a resource for researchers studying the immune response to SARS-CoV-2, is where the repertoires were released. The samples were drawn from the first 160 participants of the ongoing ImmuneRACE study and from 1,254 subjects provided by 6 global collaborators. The sample metadata nearly always contained a de-identified subject ID, COVID-19 status, age in years and sex. HLA class I and class II types, where available, came from metadata supplied by the sample provider rather than from assay-based typing.

Comment on this clone: Its antigen remains undetermined. The record has no base qualities; no much larger clone is one base away.

Summary of the overall study and its limitations: Clinical and demographic metadata were provided uncurated, with the amount varying by source and participant.

Participants in the prospective study were aged roughly 18 to 95 years, lived in under 30 United States geographic areas, and enrolled through a virtual design. In the prospective study, cohorts were assigned on the basis of participant-reported clinical history obtained from a screening survey and a study questionnaire. For ImmuneRACE Cohort 3, a participant was defined as recovered based on two consecutive negative NP/OP PCR tests, clearance by a healthcare professional, or resolution of symptoms. Mobile phlebotomists in the prospective study collected whole blood, serum and a nasopharyngeal or oropharyngeal swab from every participant. Over an approximately 2-month period, participants in the prospective study had the option of providing additional blood draws and questionnaires. Blood samples from the prospective study were shipped frozen or at room temperature prior to DNA extraction. The immunoSEQ Assay, a bias-controlled multiplex PCR, was used to amplify TCRbeta CDR3 regions from genomic DNA. The original pipeline was this. Within the assay, amplification of reference gene primers was used to estimate how many nucleated cells each sample contained. To quantify the absolute abundance of each unique TCRbeta CDR3 rearrangement, sequence reads were collapsed and filtered. For each sample, productive Simpson clonality was calculated as the square root of Simpson's diversity index over productive rearrangements. The table comes from immuneACCESS by way of TCRdb, which keeps in-frame sequences with V and J called. Part of the clones is missing from these tables; in studies checked, under half for an unresolved V gene and the rest for unknown reasons. Clone size and the V and J calls come from that table; the DNA yielded D and trimming. The sample contains 350,000 to 450,000 clones, roughly 90% of them found a single time. The biggest ten clones account for about 1.7% of the sample.

The source of this sequence is a woman aged 25 to 39 who had recovered from COVID-19. What was sequenced was PBMCs or T cells enriched from blood (not recorded which).

The DNA sequence is TGTGCCAGCAGTGAATATGAGGAGACCCAGTACTTC. Its protein reads: CASSEYEETQYF. The chain was built from TRBV25-1 and TRBJ2-5, with the D gene not confidently named. Between the V and J ends, shortened by 0 bases and 5 bases respectively, the junction contains 4 bases. Spanning cysteine to phenylalanine, the CDR3 consists of 12 amino acids. Only the CDR3 DNA stays, 36 bases, in frame from base 1. The germline V gene sets CDR1 to MGHDK and CDR2 to SYGVNS. Reference TRBV25-1 and TRBJ2-5 proteins supply the regions before and after the CDR3; the full variable domain is: EADIYQTPRYLVIGTGKKITLECSQTMGHDKMYWYQQDPGMELHLIHYSYGVNSTEKGDLSSESTVSRIRTEHFPLTLESARPSHTSQYLCASSEYEETQYFGPGTRLLVL.